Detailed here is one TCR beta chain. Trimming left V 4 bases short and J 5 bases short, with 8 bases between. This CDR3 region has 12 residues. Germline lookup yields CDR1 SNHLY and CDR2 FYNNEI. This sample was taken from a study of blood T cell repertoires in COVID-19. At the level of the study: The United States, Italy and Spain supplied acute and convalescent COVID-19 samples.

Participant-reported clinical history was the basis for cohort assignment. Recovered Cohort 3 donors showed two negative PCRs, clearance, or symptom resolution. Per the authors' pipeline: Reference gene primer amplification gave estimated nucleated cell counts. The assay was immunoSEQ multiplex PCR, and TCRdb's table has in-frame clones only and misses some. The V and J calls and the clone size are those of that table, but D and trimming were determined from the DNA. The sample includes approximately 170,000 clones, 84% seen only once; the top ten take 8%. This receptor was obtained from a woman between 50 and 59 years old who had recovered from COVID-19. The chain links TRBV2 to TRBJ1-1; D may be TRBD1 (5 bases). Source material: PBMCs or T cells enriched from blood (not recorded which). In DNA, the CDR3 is TGTGCCAGCAGTGTTCAGGGAACTGAAGCTTTCTTT. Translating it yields CASSVQGTEAFF. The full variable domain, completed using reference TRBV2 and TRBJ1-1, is EPEVTQTPSHQVTQMGQEVILRCVPISNHLYFYWYRQILGQKVEFLVSFYNNEISEKSEIFDDQFSVERPDGSNFTLKIRSTKLEDSAMYFCASSVQGTEAFFGQGTRLTVV.